This entry concerns a single T cell receptor (beta chain). Per germline, CDR1 MNHEY and CDR2 SVGAGI. V was pared by 6 bases and J by 7 bases, with 8 bases of the junction left unmatched. The CDR3 is 15 amino acids. Sequencing used immunoSEQ multiplex PCR; TCRdb keeps in-frame clones, though not all of them. In the table there are roughly 75,000 clones, about 93% of which are singletons. These data are taken from a study of T cell changes during pregnancy in multiple sclerosis. The receptor was derived from a female donor in good health, enrolled as a control in a pregnancy study. This chain links TRBV6-5 with TRBJ1-4; 10 bases map to TRBD1. The source was peripheral blood, collected after pregnancy. In DNA form, the CDR3 reads TGTGCCAGCAGCCCTAGGACAGGGGGTGCTGAAAAACTGTTTTTT. Its protein product is CASSPRTGGAEKLFF.